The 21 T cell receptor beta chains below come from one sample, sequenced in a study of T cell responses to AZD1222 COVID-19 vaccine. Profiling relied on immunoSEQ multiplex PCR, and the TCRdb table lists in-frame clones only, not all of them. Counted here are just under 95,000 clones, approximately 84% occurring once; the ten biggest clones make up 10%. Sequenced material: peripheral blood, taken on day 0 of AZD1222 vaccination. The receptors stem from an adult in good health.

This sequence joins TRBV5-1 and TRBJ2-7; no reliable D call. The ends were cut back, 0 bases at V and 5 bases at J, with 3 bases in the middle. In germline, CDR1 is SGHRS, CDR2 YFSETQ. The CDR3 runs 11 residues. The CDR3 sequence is CASSLENEQYF. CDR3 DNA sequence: TGCGCCAGCAGCTTGGAGAACGAGCAGTACTTC.

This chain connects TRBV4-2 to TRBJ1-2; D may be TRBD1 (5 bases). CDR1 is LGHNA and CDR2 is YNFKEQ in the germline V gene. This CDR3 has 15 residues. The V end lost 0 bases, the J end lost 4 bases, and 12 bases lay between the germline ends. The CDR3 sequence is CASSQDEGTFYGYTF. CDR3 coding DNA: TGTGCCAGCAGCCAAGATGAGGGGACCTTCTATGGCTACACCTTC.

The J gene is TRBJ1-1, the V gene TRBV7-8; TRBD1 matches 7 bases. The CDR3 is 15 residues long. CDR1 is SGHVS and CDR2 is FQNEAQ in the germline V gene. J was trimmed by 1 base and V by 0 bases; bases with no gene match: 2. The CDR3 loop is CASSLAGQANTEAFF. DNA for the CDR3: TGTGCCAGCAGCTTAGCCGGACAGGCGAACACTGAAGCTTTCTTT.

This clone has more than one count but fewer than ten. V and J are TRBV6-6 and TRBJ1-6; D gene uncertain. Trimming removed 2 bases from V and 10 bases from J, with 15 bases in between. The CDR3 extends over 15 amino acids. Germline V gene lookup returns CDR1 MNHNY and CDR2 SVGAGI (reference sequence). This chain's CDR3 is CASSYNREDVSPLHF. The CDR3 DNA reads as TGTGCCAGCAGTTACAATCGCGAGGACGTCTCACCCCTCCACTTT.

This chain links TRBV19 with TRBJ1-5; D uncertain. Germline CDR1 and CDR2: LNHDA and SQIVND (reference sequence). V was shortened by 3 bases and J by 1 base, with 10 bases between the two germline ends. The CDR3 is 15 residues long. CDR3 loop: CASSIDRESNQPQHF. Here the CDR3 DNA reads TGTGCCAGTAGTATCGACCGGGAGAGCAATCAGCCCCAGCATTTT.

The CDR3 region has the DNA TGTGCCAGCAGTTTGCCCGGGCTTAGCACAGATACGCAGTATTTT. This gives the protein CASSLPGLSTDTQYF. The chain recombines TRBV28 with TRBJ2-3; D gene ambiguous. V dropped 3 bases and J dropped 0 bases, with 10 bases sitting between them. Germline lookup yields CDR1 MDHEN and CDR2 SYDVKM. The CDR3 has 15 residues.

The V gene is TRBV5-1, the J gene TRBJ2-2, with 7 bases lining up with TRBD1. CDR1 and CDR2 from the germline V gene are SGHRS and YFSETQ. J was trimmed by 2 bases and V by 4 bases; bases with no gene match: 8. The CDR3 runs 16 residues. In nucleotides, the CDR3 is TGCGCCAGCAGCATCACACAGGGGCCTAACACCGGGGAGCTGTTTTTT. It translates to CASSITQGPNTGELFF.

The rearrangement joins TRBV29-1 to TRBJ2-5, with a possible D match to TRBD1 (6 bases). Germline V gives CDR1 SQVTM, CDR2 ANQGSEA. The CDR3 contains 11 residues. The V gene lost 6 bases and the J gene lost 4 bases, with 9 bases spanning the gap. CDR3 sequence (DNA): TGCAGCGTGCAGGGGTCAGAGACCCAGTACTTC. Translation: CSVQGSETQYF.

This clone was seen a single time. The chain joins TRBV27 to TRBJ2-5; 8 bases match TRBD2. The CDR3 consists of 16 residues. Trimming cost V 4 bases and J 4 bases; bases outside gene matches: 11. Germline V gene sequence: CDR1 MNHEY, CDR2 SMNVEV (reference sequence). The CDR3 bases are TGTGCCAGCAGTTCCATCCCAGCGGGGGTTGGAGAGACCCAGTACTTC. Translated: CASSSIPAGVGETQYF.

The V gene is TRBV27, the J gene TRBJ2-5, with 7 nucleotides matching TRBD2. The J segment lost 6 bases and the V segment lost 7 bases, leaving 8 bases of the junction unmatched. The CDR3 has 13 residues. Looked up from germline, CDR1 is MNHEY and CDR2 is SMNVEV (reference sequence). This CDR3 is CASTWAGEKTQYF. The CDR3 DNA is TGTGCCAGCACGTGGGCGGGAGAGAAGACCCAGTACTTC.

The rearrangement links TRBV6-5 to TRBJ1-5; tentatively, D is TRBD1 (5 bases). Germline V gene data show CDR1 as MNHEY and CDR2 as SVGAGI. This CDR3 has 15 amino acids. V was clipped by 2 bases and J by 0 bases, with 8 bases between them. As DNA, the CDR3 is TGTGCCAGCAGTTACGGGGGGAATAGCAATCAGCCCCAGCATTTT. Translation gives CASSYGGNSNQPQHF.

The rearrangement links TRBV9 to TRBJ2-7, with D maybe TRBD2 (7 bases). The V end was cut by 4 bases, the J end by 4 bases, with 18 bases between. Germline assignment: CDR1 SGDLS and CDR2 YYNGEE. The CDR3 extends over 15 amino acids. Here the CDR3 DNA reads TGTGCCAGCAGCCCGGGGGGCGGGAGAGGATACGAGCAGTACTTC. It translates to CASSPGGGRGYEQYF.

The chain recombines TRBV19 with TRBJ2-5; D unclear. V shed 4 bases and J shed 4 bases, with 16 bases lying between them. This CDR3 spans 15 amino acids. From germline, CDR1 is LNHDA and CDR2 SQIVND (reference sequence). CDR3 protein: CASSKSARPGETQYF. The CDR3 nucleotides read TGTGCCAGTAGTAAGTCTGCGCGTCCAGGAGAGACCCAGTACTTC.

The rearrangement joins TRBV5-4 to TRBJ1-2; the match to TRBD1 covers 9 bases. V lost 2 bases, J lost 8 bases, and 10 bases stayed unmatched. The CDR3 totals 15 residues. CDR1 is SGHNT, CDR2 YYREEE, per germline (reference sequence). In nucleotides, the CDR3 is TGTGCCAGCAGCTTCCCGGACAGGGGAACTTCGGGCTACACCTTC. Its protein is CASSFPDRGTSGYTF.

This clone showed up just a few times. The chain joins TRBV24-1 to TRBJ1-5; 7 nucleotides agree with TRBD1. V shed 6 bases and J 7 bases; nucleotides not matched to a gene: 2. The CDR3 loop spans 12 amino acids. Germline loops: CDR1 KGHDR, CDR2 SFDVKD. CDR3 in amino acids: CATSLGGQPQHF. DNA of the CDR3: TGTGCCACCAGTCTAGGGGGCCAGCCCCAGCATTTT.

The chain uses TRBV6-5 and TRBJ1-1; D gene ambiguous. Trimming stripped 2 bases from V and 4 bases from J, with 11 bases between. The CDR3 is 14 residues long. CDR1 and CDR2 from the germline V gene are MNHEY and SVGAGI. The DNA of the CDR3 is TGTGCCAGCAGTTACGAAAGCGGAGGCACTGAAGCTTTCTTT. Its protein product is CASSYESGGTEAFF.

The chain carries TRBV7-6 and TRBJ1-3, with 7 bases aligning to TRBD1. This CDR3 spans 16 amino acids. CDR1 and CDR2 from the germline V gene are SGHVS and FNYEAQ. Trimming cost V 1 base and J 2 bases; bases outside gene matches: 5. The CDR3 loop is CASSLVAGGAGNTIYF. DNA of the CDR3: TGTGCCAGCAGCTTAGTTGCAGGGGGGGCTGGAAACACCATATATTTT.

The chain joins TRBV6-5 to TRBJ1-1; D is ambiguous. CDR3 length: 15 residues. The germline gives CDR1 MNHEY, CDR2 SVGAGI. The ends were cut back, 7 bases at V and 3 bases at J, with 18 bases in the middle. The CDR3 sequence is CASNSVALGYTEAFF. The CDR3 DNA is TGTGCCAGCAATAGCGTCGCCTTAGGGTACACTGAAGCTTTCTTT.

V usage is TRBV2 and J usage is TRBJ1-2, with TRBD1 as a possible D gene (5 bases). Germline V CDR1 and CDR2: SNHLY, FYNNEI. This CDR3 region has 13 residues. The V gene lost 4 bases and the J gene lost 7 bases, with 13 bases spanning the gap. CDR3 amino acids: CASSGRGLGGYTF. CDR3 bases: TGTGCCAGCAGTGGGCGGGGCCTCGGTGGCTACACCTTC.

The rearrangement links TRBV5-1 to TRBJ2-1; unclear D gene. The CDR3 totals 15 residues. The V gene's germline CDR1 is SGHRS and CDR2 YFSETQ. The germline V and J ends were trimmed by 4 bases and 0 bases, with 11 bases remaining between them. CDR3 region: CASSLSQNSYNEQFF. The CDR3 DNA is TGCGCCAGCAGCCTATCACAGAACTCCTACAATGAGCAGTTCTTC.

In nucleotides, the CDR3 is TGTGCCAGCAGCCGAGTCACCACCTCCTACGAGCAGTACTTC. This encodes CASSRVTTSYEQYF. This chain connects TRBV13 to TRBJ2-7; D remains unclear. V lost 5 bases, J lost 0 bases, and 11 bases lay in between. Germline lookup yields CDR1 PRHDT and CDR2 FYEKMQ (reference sequence). This CDR3 contains 14 residues.